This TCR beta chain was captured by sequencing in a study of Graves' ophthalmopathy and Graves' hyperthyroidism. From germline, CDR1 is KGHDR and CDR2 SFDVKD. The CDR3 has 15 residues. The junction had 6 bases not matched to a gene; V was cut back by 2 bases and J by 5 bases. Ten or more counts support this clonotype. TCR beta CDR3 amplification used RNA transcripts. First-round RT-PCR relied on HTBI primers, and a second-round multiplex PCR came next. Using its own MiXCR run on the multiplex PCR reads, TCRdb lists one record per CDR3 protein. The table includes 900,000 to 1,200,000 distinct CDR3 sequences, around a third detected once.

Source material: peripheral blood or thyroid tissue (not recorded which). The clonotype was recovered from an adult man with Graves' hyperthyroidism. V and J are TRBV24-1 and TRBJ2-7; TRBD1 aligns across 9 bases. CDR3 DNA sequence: TGTGCCACCAGTGATTCCGGGACAGGGCTCAACGAGCAGTACTTC. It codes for CATSDSGTGLNEQYF.